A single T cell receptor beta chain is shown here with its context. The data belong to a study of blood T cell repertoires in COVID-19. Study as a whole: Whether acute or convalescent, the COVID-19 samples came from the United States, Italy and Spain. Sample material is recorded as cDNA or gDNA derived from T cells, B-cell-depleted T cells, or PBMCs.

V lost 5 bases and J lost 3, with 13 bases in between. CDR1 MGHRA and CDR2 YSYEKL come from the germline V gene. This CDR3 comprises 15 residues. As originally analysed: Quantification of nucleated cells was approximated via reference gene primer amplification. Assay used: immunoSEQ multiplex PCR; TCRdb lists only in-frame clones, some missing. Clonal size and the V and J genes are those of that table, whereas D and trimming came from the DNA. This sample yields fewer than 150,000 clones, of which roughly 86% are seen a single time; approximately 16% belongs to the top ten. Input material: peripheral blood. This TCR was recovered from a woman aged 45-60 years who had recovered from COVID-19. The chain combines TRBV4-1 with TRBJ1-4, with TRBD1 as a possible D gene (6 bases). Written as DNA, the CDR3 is TGCGCCAGCAGCGAGACGCGGGGGCCTAATGAAAAACTGTTTTTT. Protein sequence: CASSETRGPNEKLFF.